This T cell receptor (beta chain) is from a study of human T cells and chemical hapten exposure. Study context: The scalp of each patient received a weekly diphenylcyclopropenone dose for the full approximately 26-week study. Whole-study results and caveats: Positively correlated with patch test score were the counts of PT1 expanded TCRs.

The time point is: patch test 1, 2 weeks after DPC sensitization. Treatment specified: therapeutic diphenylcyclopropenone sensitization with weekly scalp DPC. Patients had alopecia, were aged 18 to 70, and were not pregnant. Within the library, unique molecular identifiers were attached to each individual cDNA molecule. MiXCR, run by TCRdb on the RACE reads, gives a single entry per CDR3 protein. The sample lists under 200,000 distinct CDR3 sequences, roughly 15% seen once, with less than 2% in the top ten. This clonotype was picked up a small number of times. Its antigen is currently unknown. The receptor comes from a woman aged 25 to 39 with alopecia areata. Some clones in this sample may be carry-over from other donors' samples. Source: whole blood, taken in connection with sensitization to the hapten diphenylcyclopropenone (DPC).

DNA of the CDR3: TGTGCCAGGGACCGACAGGATGAAGATACGCAGTATTTT. Its translation is CARDRQDEDTQYF. The chain combines TRBV2 with TRBJ2-3; the D gene is possibly TRBD1 (6 bases). Deletions cut 9 bases from V and 5 bases from J, with 15 bases between. The germline V gene encodes CDR1 SNHLY and CDR2 FYNNEI. This CDR3 has 13 residues.